Sequencing of this T cell receptor (beta chain) was carried out in a study of cytomegalovirus exposure and HLA in healthy donors. General observations from the study: The study listed roughly 160 cytomegalovirus-associated TCR beta chains. Donors belonging to an Asian-associated ancestry cluster reportedly showed fewer N-insertions in productive TCRs than the approximately 680-donor mean, according to what a later analysis found.

PCR primers comprised 60 Vbeta and 13 Jbeta primers. Study processing details: A later analysis tallied approximately 87 million unique TCR beta chains, 9.5 million to 14 million of them shared. Libraries were prepared by immunoSEQ multiplex PCR; TCRdb keeps only in-frame clonotypes and omits some of them. V, J and clone size are taken as reported in that table, and D and trimming were inferred from the DNA itself. Counted here are some 170,000 clones, approximately 78% occurring once; the ten biggest clones make up under 2.5%. The germline V and J ends were trimmed by 0 bases and 2 bases, with 7 bases remaining between them. From germline, CDR1 is MNHEY and CDR2 SMNVEV (reference sequence). The CDR3 extends over 14 amino acids. This clone came up a few times. As yet, its antigen is unknown.

The chain couples TRBV27 to TRBJ1-1; D is possibly TRBD1 (5 bases). This receptor was taken from a human donor in good health. The sequencing input was PBMCs. The CDR3 spells CASSLSRGNTEAFF. The CDR3 DNA reads TGTGCCAGCAGTTTATCAAGGGGAAACACTGAAGCTTTCTTT.